The 19 T cell receptor beta chains in this list originate from one sample, sequenced in a study of cytomegalovirus exposure and HLA in healthy donors (dated by TCRdb to about 2017). The receptor library was made with the immunoSEQ multiplex PCR assay. A mixture of 60 forward primers for TCR Vbeta segments and 13 reverse primers for TCR Jbeta segments was used in the multiplex PCR. TCRdb's version of the immuneACCESS table is confined to in-frame rearrangements and falls short of the full clone set. An unresolved V gene accounts for under half of the shortfall where checked; the remainder is of unknown origin. For this sample there are some 120,000 clones; about 74% appear just once. The ten largest clonotypes hold roughly 6% of the sample. Sequencing was performed on PBMCs. These receptors were collected from a woman in her fifties or sixties in good health and CMV-seropositive.

The chain has TRBV5-1 and TRBJ1-6, with D unclear. V dropped 0 bases and J dropped 7 bases, with 8 bases sitting between them. CDR1 and CDR2 from the germline V gene are SGHRS and YFSETQ. The CDR3 runs 14 residues. The CDR3 loop is CASSLGRENSPLHF. The DNA of the CDR3 is TGCGCCAGCAGCTTGGGGAGGGAGAATTCACCCCTCCACTTT.

This clone was found a few times. This chain links TRBV19 with TRBJ2-1; weak D call: TRBD1 (5 bases). The V end lost 8 bases, the J end lost 6 bases, and 11 bases lay between the germline ends. This CDR3 contains 12 residues. Germline lookup yields CDR1 LNHDA and CDR2 SQIVND (reference sequence). This CDR3 is CASGLGLNEQFF. The CDR3 DNA is TGTGCCAGTGGATTGGGGCTCAATGAGCAGTTCTTC.

The chain employs TRBV19 and TRBJ1-3; no definite D call. Germline V CDR1 and CDR2: LNHDA, SQIVND (reference sequence). This CDR3 has 13 residues. V lost 4 bases, J lost 2 bases, and 6 bases lay in between. Here the CDR3 reads CASSNSAGNTIYF. The CDR3, as DNA: TGTGCCAGTAGTAATTCAGCTGGAAACACCATATATTTT.

This clone was counted only a few times. The rearrangement links TRBV6-5 to TRBJ2-3; tentatively, D is TRBD2 (6 bases). Germline V lookup: CDR1 MNHEY, CDR2 SVGAGI. The CDR3 sequence is 15 residues long. Trimming left V 7 bases short and J 3 bases short, with 17 bases between. CDR3 sequence (DNA): TGTGCCAGCAATAGAGGAGGGCAGGCGACAGATACGCAGTATTTT. This translates into CASNRGGQATDTQYF.

The chain couples TRBV19 to TRBJ1-3; possibly TRBD1 for D (5 bases). CDR1 and CDR2 from the germline V gene are LNHDA and SQIVND (reference sequence). V lost 8 bases to trimming and J lost 2 bases, with 7 bases between them. CDR3 length equals 12 residues. This CDR3 reads CASGAAGNTIYF. DNA of the CDR3: TGTGCCAGTGGGGCAGCTGGAAACACCATATATTTT.

The rearrangement joins TRBV6-5 to TRBJ1-5; D gene uncertain. Germline CDR1 and CDR2: MNHEY and SVGAGI. The CDR3 is 13 residues long. The V and J ends lost 2 bases and 4 bases respectively, with 6 bases between them. The CDR3, as DNA: TGTGCCAGCAGTTACCGTTTAAATCAGCCCCAGCATTTT. Translation: CASSYRLNQPQHF.

This clone was counted ten times or more. V usage is TRBV7-6 and J usage is TRBJ2-5; 7 nucleotides agree with TRBD2. The CDR3 is 14 amino acids. The J segment lost 6 bases and the V segment lost 4 bases, leaving 8 bases of the junction unmatched. The germline CDR1 and CDR2 sequences are SGHVS and FNYEAQ. The CDR3 bases are TGTGCCAGCAGCTCCTCGGGAGGTCGGCAGACCCAGTACTTC. Its translation is CASSSSGGRQTQYF.

The V call is TRBV19, the J call TRBJ1-5; D ambiguous. CDR1 is LNHDA and CDR2 is SQIVND in the germline V gene (reference sequence). Trimming left V 10 bases short and J 6 bases short, with 16 bases between. This CDR3 comprises 13 residues. CDR3 coding DNA: TGTGCCATCTCGGGAGCGGAGGGTCAGCCCCAGCATTTT. Translating it yields CAISGAEGQPQHF.

The V gene is TRBV5-4, the J gene TRBJ1-2; 7 bases are a match to TRBD1. The CDR3 sequence is 15 residues long. CDR1 SGHNT and CDR2 YYREEE come from the germline V gene (reference sequence). The J segment lost 8 bases and the V segment lost 4 bases, leaving 14 bases of the junction unmatched. This CDR3 is CASSRSGTEITGYTF. The CDR3 DNA reads as TGTGCCAGCAGCCGGAGTGGGACAGAAATAACCGGCTACACCTTC.

V usage is TRBV10-2 and J usage is TRBJ2-3, with 7 bases lining up with TRBD2. The germline CDR1 and CDR2 sequences are WSHSY and SAAADI. The length of the CDR3 is 15 residues. With V trimmed by 4 bases and J by 8 bases, 12 bases remained unmatched. CDR3 amino acids: CASSGLAGDAGTQYF. CDR3 sequence (DNA): TGCGCCAGCAGTGGGCTCGCGGGGGACGCAGGTACGCAGTATTTT.

This chain uses TRBV6-6 with TRBJ2-3, with unresolved D. The CDR3 is 12 residues long. Germline values: CDR1 MNHNY, CDR2 SVGAGI (reference sequence). V lost 8 bases, J lost 3 bases, and 9 bases lay in between. CDR3 sequence: CASQFSTDTQYF. Here the CDR3 DNA reads TGTGCCAGCCAGTTTTCTACAGATACGCAGTATTTT.

This sequence joins TRBV30 and TRBJ2-7; 8 nucleotides line up with TRBD2. Germline trimming cut 1 base from V and 6 bases from J; bases unmatched to any gene: 8. The CDR3 spans 14 residues. Looked up from germline, CDR1 is GTSNPN and CDR2 is SVGIG (reference sequence). The CDR3 nucleotides are TGTGCCTGGAGTGGGGGACTAGAAGCTTCCGAGCAGTACTTC. Its protein product is CAWSGGLEASEQYF.

V is TRBV12-5 and J is TRBJ2-1, with a weak D call TRBD1 (6 bases). The V gene lost 6 bases and the J gene lost 4 bases, with 16 bases spanning the gap. The CDR3 has 15 residues. Germline V gene sequence: CDR1 LGHNT, CDR2 FRNRAP. The chain's CDR3 is CASGRTADLYNEQFF. In DNA form, the CDR3 reads TGTGCTAGTGGGAGGACAGCGGACTTATACAATGAGCAGTTCTTC.

The chain links TRBV6-1 to TRBJ2-3; 12 positions agree with TRBD2. V lost 1 base, J lost 4 bases, and 0 bases stayed unmatched. The germline V gene encodes CDR1 MNHNS and CDR2 SASEGT. CDR3 length: 15 amino acids. As DNA, the CDR3 is TGTGCCAGCAGTGAAGGGACTAGCGGGGCAGATACGCAGTATTTT. This sequence encodes CASSEGTSGADTQYF.

The genes are TRBV20-1 and TRBJ2-3; D uncertain. The length of the CDR3 is 11 residues. Germline V gene lookup returns CDR1 DFQATT and CDR2 SNEGSKA (reference sequence). V lost 7 bases to trimming and J lost 7 bases, with 12 bases between them. The chain's CDR3 is CSVVRAHTQYF. CDR3 DNA sequence: TGCAGTGTTGTAAGAGCACATACGCAGTATTTT.

This chain joins TRBV28 and TRBJ2-5; 8 bases align to TRBD2. The CDR3 contains 15 residues. Unmatched junction bases numbered 11, after V lost 6 bases and J lost 5 bases. CDR1 is MDHEN, CDR2 SYDVKM, per germline. The CDR3 nucleotides are TGTGCCAGCAGCACCTTAGCGGGGAGAGGGGAGACCCAGTACTTC. Translating it yields CASSTLAGRGETQYF.

This clone was recorded a few times. The gene calls are TRBV30 and TRBJ2-1; TRBD2 matches 7 bases. The junction had 6 bases not matched to a gene; V was cut back by 2 bases and J by 5 bases. In germline, CDR1 is GTSNPN, CDR2 SVGIG (reference sequence). CDR3 length equals 14 residues. The CDR3 loop is CAWSRSGAHNEQFF. The DNA for the CDR3 is TGTGCCTGGAGTAGGAGCGGGGCCCACAATGAGCAGTTCTTC.

The rearrangement uses TRBV6-6 and TRBJ1-5; D is ambiguous. CDR1 and CDR2 from the germline V gene are MNHNY and SVGAGI (reference sequence). The V end lost 2 bases, the J end lost 6 bases, and 14 bases lay between the germline ends. The length of the CDR3 is 15 residues. This CDR3 is CASSYPGGIGQPQHF. The CDR3 region has the DNA TGTGCCAGCAGTTACCCCGGTGGTATCGGTCAGCCCCAGCATTTT.

This clone was counted once. This chain uses TRBV5-1 with TRBJ2-2; 11 bases match TRBD1. CDR1 is SGHRS, CDR2 YFSETQ, per germline. The CDR3 contains 16 residues. V gave up 3 bases and J gave up 5 bases; unmatched junction bases: 6. The CDR3 loop is CASSSGGTGGTGELFF. The CDR3 nucleotides read TGCGCCAGCAGCTCCGGTGGGACAGGGGGTACCGGGGAGCTGTTTTTT.